A single sample is the source of the 30 T cell receptor beta chains below, sequenced in a study of blood T cell repertoires in COVID-19. TCRdb keeps only in-frame clones here, not all; method: immunoSEQ multiplex PCR. The sample includes roughly 180,000 clones, roughly four fifths seen only once; the top ten take about 5%. The sequencing input was peripheral blood. The receptors shown here come from a woman aged 25-40 years with acute or convalescent COVID-19.

DNA of the CDR3: TGTGCCAGCAGTCCGGGACAGGGACATGGCTACACCTTC. This translates into CASSPGQGHGYTF. The gene calls are TRBV12-3 or TRBV12-4 and TRBJ1-2; 9 positions match TRBD1. This CDR3 is built from 13 residues. Trimming cost V 5 bases and J 6 bases; bases outside gene matches: 4.

V is TRBV12-3 or TRBV12-4 and J is TRBJ2-1; 8 bases match TRBD1. V lost 8 bases to trimming and J lost 12 bases; unmatched junction nucleotides: 9. There are 12 residues in the CDR3. CDR3 sequence reads: CASVGPGTGQFF. For the CDR3, the DNA is TGTGCCAGCGTAGGGCCCGGGACAGGGCAGTTCTTC.

The rearrangement joins TRBV28 to TRBJ2-3, with 9 bases matching TRBD2. CDR3 size: 15 residues. V shed 5 bases and J 4 bases; nucleotides not matched to a gene: 7. Germline V gene sequence: CDR1 MDHEN, CDR2 SYDVKM. This CDR3 reads CASSGRGGDADTQYF. CDR3 bases: TGTGCCAGCAGTGGTCGCGGGGGGGACGCAGATACGCAGTATTTT.

CDR3 amino acids: CASSLLQAEAFF. The CDR3 DNA is TGTGCCAGCAGCTTACTACAGGCTGAAGCTTTCTTT. The chain joins TRBV7-9 to TRBJ1-1, with D maybe TRBD1 (5 bases). This CDR3 contains 12 residues. Trimming removed 2 bases at V and 6 bases at J, with 7 bases between. Per the germline V gene, CDR1 is SEHNR and CDR2 is FQNEAQ (reference sequence).

This clone was counted a few times. V usage is TRBV5-1 and J usage is TRBJ1-6, with 8 positions matching TRBD1. V lost 4 bases and J lost 9; bases outside the gene matches: 12. This CDR3 comprises 16 residues. Per the germline V gene, CDR1 is SGHRS and CDR2 is YFSETQ. The CDR3 DNA follows: TGCGCCAGCAGCCAGGGGGGACAGGTGAGGGTTTCACCCCTCCACTTT. Its translation: CASSQGGQVRVSPLHF. The full variable domain, rest sourced from reference TRBV5-1 and TRBJ1-6, is KAGVTQTPRYLIKTRGQQVTLSCSPISGHRSVSWYQQTPGQGLQFLFEYFSETQRNKGNFPGRFSGRQFSNSRSEMNVSTLELGDSALYLCASSQGGQVRVSPLHFGNGTRLTVT.

This clone appeared a single time. The V and J genes are TRBV7-9 and TRBJ1-1; TRBD1 matches at 7 bases. V dropped 4 bases and J dropped 2; count of bases not matched to a gene: 7. This CDR3 has 15 residues. Germline V CDR1 and CDR2: SEHNR, FQNEAQ (reference sequence). The CDR3 DNA reads as TGTGCCAGCAGCTCCACGGACAGGACCAACACTGAAGCTTTCTTT. Its translation is CASSSTDRTNTEAFF.

The chain carries TRBV15 and TRBJ1-4, with D unresolved. Trimming pared 5 bases from V and 8 bases from J, leaving 12 bases between. Germline loops: CDR1 LNHNV, CDR2 YYDKDF (reference sequence). The CDR3 consists of 13 residues. In DNA form, the CDR3 reads TGTGCCACCAGCCCGCCTAGAGGGGAAAAACTGTTTTTT. Translation: CATSPPRGEKLFF.

This chain joins TRBV20-1 and TRBJ2-3; 10 nucleotides align to TRBD2. Germline V lookup: CDR1 DFQATT, CDR2 SNEGSKA (reference sequence). The length of the CDR3 is 15 residues. Unmatched junction bases numbered 11, after V lost 3 bases and J lost 8 bases. DNA of the CDR3: TGCAGTGCTAGTAAAGGAGCGGGAGGGGAGGGTACGCAGTATTTT. It codes for CSASKGAGGEGTQYF.

This clone was observed a few times. The chain couples TRBV3-1 (or the pseudogene TRBV3-2) to TRBJ1-1; the D gene is possibly TRBD1 (5 bases). CDR1 LGHDT and CDR2 YNNKEL come from the germline V gene (reference sequence). The V gene lost 2 bases and the J gene lost 1 base, with 20 bases spanning the gap. This CDR3 comprises 18 residues. The CDR3, as DNA: TGTGCCAGCAGCCAATTCCGGGACCCGAAGCGGGCGAACACTGAAGCTTTCTTT. Amino acids: CASSQFRDPKRANTEAFF.

The chain has TRBV6-2 or TRBV6-3 and TRBJ2-3, with 9 positions matching TRBD2. The J segment lost 6 bases and the V segment lost 3 bases, leaving 10 bases of the junction unmatched. This CDR3 region has 16 residues. From germline, CDR1 is MNHEY and CDR2 SVGEGT. This CDR3 reads CASSYAARGGADTQYF. In DNA form, the CDR3 reads TGTGCCAGCAGTTATGCGGCGCGGGGGGGCGCGGATACGCAGTATTTT.

In this sample, this clone turned up a few times. The chain carries TRBV28 and TRBJ1-2; 9 nucleotides match TRBD1. The CDR3 is 14 residues long. The trim removed 6 bases at V and 4 bases at J, leaving 6 bases unmatched. Per germline, CDR1 MDHEN and CDR2 SYDVKM. The CDR3 sequence: CASRTQGAVYGYTF. The CDR3 coding sequence is TGTGCCAGCAGAACACAGGGGGCGGTCTATGGCTACACCTTC.

CDR3 DNA: TGTGCCAGTAGTATAGTACAGGGCGTAGGGAATGAGCAGTTCTTC. Translating gives CASSIVQGVGNEQFF. J is TRBJ2-1 and V is TRBV19; perhaps TRBD1 as D (6 bases). CDR3 length equals 15 residues. Germline CDR1 and CDR2: LNHDA and SQIVND (reference sequence). The V gene lost 1 base and the J gene lost 7 bases, with 14 bases spanning the gap.

This clone appeared a single time. This chain uses TRBV7-2 with TRBJ1-2; D possibly corresponds to TRBD1 (6 bases). CDR1 SGHTA and CDR2 FQGNSA come from the germline V gene. Trimming shortened V by 3 bases and J by 5 bases, and 13 bases separated the two germline ends. CDR3 length: 14 residues. The CDR3 loop reads CASSLGQGFYGYTF. DNA of the CDR3: TGTGCCAGCAGCTTGGGGCAGGGGTTTTATGGCTACACCTTC.

The chain joins TRBV4-2 to TRBJ2-7, with D tentatively TRBD2 (5 bases). Per the germline V gene, CDR1 is LGHNA and CDR2 is YNFKEQ. V lost 5 bases and J 5 bases, leaving 19 bases between the germline ends. The length of the CDR3 is 15 residues. This CDR3 reads CASSVTGSYGNEQYF. In nucleotides, the CDR3 is TGTGCCAGCAGCGTTACGGGCTCATACGGGAACGAGCAGTACTTC.

The V gene is TRBV19, the J gene TRBJ2-7; 10 positions agree with TRBD1. J was trimmed by 4 bases and V by 7 bases; bases with no gene match: 7. The germline V gene encodes CDR1 LNHDA and CDR2 SQIVND (reference sequence). This CDR3 contains 14 residues. Written as DNA, the CDR3 is TGTGCCAGTACCTTAGGGACAGGGGATTACGAGCAGTACTTC. This sequence encodes CASTLGTGDYEQYF.

The V call is TRBV19, the J call TRBJ2-3; D may be TRBD1 (7 bases). Germline V gene data show CDR1 as LNHDA and CDR2 as SQIVND (reference sequence). V lost 3 bases, J lost 0 bases, and 10 bases lay in between. The CDR3 runs to 15 residues. The CDR3 spells CASSIRGVSTDTQYF. DNA of the CDR3: TGTGCCAGTAGTATCAGGGGGGTCAGCACAGATACGCAGTATTTT.

V and J are TRBV19 and TRBJ1-2; D ambiguous. Trimming stripped 2 bases from V and 3 bases from J, with 7 bases between. Germline V gives CDR1 LNHDA, CDR2 SQIVND (reference sequence). The CDR3 sequence is 13 residues long. The CDR3 DNA is TGTGCCAGTAGTATAACCGGGTACTATGGCTACACCTTC. Its protein product is CASSITGYYGYTF.

The chain recombines TRBV7-8 with TRBJ1-5, with 8 bases fitting TRBD1. The CDR3 contains 14 residues. V lost 5 bases, J lost 4 bases, and 4 bases stayed unmatched. Per germline, CDR1 SGHVS and CDR2 FQNEAQ. DNA of the CDR3: TGTGCCAGCAGCACGCGACAGGGGAATCAGCCCCAGCATTTT. It encodes CASSTRQGNQPQHF.

The chain carries TRBV7-3 and TRBJ2-3, with 10 positions matching TRBD2. The CDR3 covers 15 residues. Per germline, CDR1 SGHTA and CDR2 FQGTGA. V trimming: 5 bases; J trimming: 5 bases; junction bases outside the gene matches: 7. The CDR3 sequence is CASSQSGGALDTQYF. The CDR3 DNA is TGTGCCAGCAGCCAGAGCGGGGGGGCTTTAGATACGCAGTATTTT.

This clone has just a few counts. The chain couples TRBV3-1 (or the pseudogene TRBV3-2) to TRBJ1-1; D ambiguous. V lost 1 base and J lost 3, with 12 bases in between. The CDR3 spans 15 residues. CDR1 and CDR2 (germline): LGHDT, YNNKEL (reference sequence). The CDR3 nucleotides are TGTGCCAGCAGCCAAGGCACCCAGGAGGACACTGAAGCTTTCTTT. Protein: CASSQGTQEDTEAFF.

CDR3 nucleotides: TGTGCCAGCAGCTTAGCGCGGGGGCAATCATCCACAGATACGCAGTATTTT. This codes for CASSLARGQSSTDTQYF. The rearrangement joins TRBV7-9 to TRBJ2-3; the D gene is possibly TRBD2 (7 bases). CDR3 length equals 17 residues. Trimming removed 0 bases from V and 2 bases from J, with 15 bases in between. Germline V CDR1 and CDR2: SEHNR, FQNEAQ (reference sequence).

The chain has TRBV10-2 and TRBJ1-3; 7 nucleotides line up with TRBD1. Germline CDR1 WSHSY, CDR2 SAAADI. V was pared by 6 bases and J by 4 bases, with 6 bases of the junction left unmatched. CDR3 length: 14 amino acids. In nucleotides, the CDR3 is TGCGCCAGCAGACTACAGGGGTCCGGAAACACCATATATTTT. This codes for CASRLQGSGNTIYF.

The V and J genes are TRBV7-3 and TRBJ2-3, with D perhaps TRBD1 (5 bases). Looked up from germline, CDR1 is SGHTA and CDR2 is FQGTGA. Trimming left V 0 bases short and J 2 bases short, with 18 bases between. The CDR3 runs 18 residues. CDR3 nucleotide sequence: TGTGCCAGCAGCTTAACCTTCAGAAGGGGCCCTAACACAGATACGCAGTATTTT. Encoded protein: CASSLTFRRGPNTDTQYF.

This chain uses TRBV7-2 with TRBJ1-3; D gene unclear. This CDR3 spans 15 amino acids. Germline values: CDR1 SGHTA, CDR2 FQGNSA. Trimming removed 2 bases at V and 12 bases at J, with 20 bases between. The CDR3 is CASSLRPGGVRDIYF. The DNA of the CDR3 is TGTGCCAGCAGCTTAAGGCCGGGTGGAGTCCGGGACATATATTTT.

This rearrangement joins TRBV6-2 or TRBV6-3 to TRBJ2-2; the D gene is possibly TRBD2 (5 bases). The CDR3 consists of 14 residues. Germline CDR1 is MNHEY and CDR2 is SVGEGT. Trimming pared 5 bases from V and 5 bases from J, leaving 12 bases between. DNA of the CDR3: TGTGCCAGCAGTGATGCACGAGGGACCGGGGAGCTGTTTTTT. As protein: CASSDARGTGELFF.

This chain uses TRBV5-3 with TRBJ2-2; 12 nucleotides align to TRBD1. TRBV5-3 is designated an ORF whose function remains uncertain. J was trimmed by 3 bases and V by 1 base; bases with no gene match: 4. The CDR3 extends over 17 amino acids. CDR3 amino acids: CARSLRDRGLDTGELFF. The CDR3 bases are TGTGCCAGAAGCTTGAGGGACAGGGGGCTCGACACCGGGGAGCTGTTTTTT.

About this clone: One junction end disagrees with the germline gene, perhaps due to a read error. This chain uses TRBV3-1 (or the pseudogene TRBV3-2) with TRBJ1-3, with D tentatively TRBD1 (5 bases). The CDR3 spans 11 residues. The germline gives CDR1 LGHDT, CDR2 YNNKEL (reference sequence). CDR3 loop: CASRGPGLQCF. In DNA, the CDR3 is TGTGCCAGCAGAGGCCCGGGACTCCAGTGTTTT.

The chain links TRBV27 to TRBJ1-2; TRBD1 might be the D (6 bases). Germline V gene data show CDR1 as MNHEY and CDR2 as SMNVEV (reference sequence). The CDR3 runs to 15 residues. Trimming removed 1 base from V and 1 base from J, with 10 bases in between. CDR3 sequence (DNA): TGTGCCAGCAGTTTATTTGGACAGCGTAACTATGGCTACACCTTC. Its protein is CASSLFGQRNYGYTF.

V usage is TRBV19 and J usage is TRBJ2-1, with 12 bases matching TRBD2. Germline V gene data show CDR1 as LNHDA and CDR2 as SQIVND (reference sequence). With V trimmed by 3 bases and J by 8 bases, 14 bases remained unmatched. The CDR3 runs to 18 residues. CDR3 region: CASSIPNPTSGSIYEQFF. CDR3 nucleotides: TGTGCCAGTAGTATTCCCAACCCGACTAGCGGGAGTATCTATGAGCAGTTCTTC.

In nucleotides, the CDR3 is TGTGCCAGCAGTATACAGGGGGCAAATCAGCCCCAGCATTTT. Protein sequence: CASSIQGANQPQHF. This rearrangement joins TRBV2 to TRBJ1-5; 9 positions match TRBD1. Germline lookup yields CDR1 SNHLY and CDR2 FYNNEI. V was clipped by 5 bases and J by 4 bases; unmatched bases: 3. The CDR3 is 14 amino acids.